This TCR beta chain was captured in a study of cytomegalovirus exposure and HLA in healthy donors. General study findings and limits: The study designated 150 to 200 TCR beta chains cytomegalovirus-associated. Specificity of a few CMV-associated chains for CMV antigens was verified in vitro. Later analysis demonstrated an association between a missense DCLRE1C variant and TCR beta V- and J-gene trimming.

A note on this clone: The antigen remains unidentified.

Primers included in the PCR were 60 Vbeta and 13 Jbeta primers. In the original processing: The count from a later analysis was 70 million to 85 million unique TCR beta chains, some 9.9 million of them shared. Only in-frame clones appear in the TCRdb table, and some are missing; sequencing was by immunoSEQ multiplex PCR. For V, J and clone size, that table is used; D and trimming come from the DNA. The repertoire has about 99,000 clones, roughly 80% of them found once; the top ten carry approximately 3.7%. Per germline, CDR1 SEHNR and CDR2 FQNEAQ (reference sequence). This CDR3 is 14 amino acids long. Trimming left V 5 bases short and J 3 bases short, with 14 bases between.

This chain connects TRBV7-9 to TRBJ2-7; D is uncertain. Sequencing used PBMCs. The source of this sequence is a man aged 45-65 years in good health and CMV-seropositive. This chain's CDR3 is CASSAQALNYEQYF. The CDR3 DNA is TGTGCCAGCAGCGCGCAGGCCCTAAACTACGAGCAGTACTTC.